These 21 T cell receptor beta chains were all obtained from the same sample, sequenced in a study of siplizumab effects on memory and regulatory T cells (dated by TCRdb to between 2018 and 2020). Libraries were built with the immunoSEQ multiplex PCR assay. Entries here come from immuneACCESS through TCRdb and include only in-frame sequences with V and J called. Some clones fail to appear in such tables; in the studies checked, an unresolved V gene covers under half of the shortfall, and the cause of the remainder is unknown. In this sample the table shows over 85,000 clones, 85% to 95% of which occur a single time. Less than 0.4% of the sample is in the top ten clones. The material sequenced was non-Treg CD4+ T cells sorted from blood. The cell subset or site tag for this specimen amounts to: FACS-sorted unstimulated CD4+ non-regulatory T cells. The receptors originated from a human donor in good health.

The V call is TRBV7-3, the J call TRBJ2-1; 10 positions match TRBD1. J gave up 12 bases and V 0 bases, and 2 bases lay outside the gene matches. Looked up from germline, CDR1 is SGHTA and CDR2 is FQGTGA. This CDR3 contains 13 residues. CDR3 bases: TGTGCCAGCAGCTTAACCGGGACAGGGGTGCAGTTCTTC. Translated: CASSLTGTGVQFF.

The chain employs TRBV2 and TRBJ2-7, with a tentative D call TRBD2 (6 bases). The CDR3 has 16 residues. V lost 4 bases to trimming and J lost 3 bases, with 19 bases between them. Germline-derived CDR1 and CDR2 are SNHLY and FYNNEI. The CDR3 spells CASSAFAGQNFYEQYF. DNA of the CDR3: TGTGCCAGCAGTGCCTTCGCGGGGCAGAACTTCTACGAGCAGTACTTC.

This chain joins TRBV10-3 and TRBJ2-3; 10 nucleotides align to TRBD2. Germline lookup yields CDR1 ENHRY and CDR2 SYGVKD. CDR3 size: 18 residues. The V gene end was trimmed by 6 bases and the J gene end by 1 base; junction bases not matched to a gene: 13. The CDR3 sequence is CAIRDTSGNTHGTDTQYF. CDR3 in DNA: TGTGCCATCAGAGACACTAGCGGGAATACCCATGGCACAGATACGCAGTATTTT.

The gene calls are TRBV19 and TRBJ1-1; no firm D call. In germline, CDR1 is LNHDA, CDR2 SQIVND (reference sequence). This CDR3 region has 16 residues. The V end was cut by 2 bases, the J end by 0 bases, with 13 bases between. DNA for the CDR3: TGTGCCAGTAGTATAAGAGAGGGCAGCGTGAACACTGAAGCTTTCTTT. Amino acid sequence: CASSIREGSVNTEAFF.

V is TRBV11-3 and J is TRBJ2-1; D not resolved. V shed 4 bases and J shed 4 bases, with 8 bases lying between them. Germline CDR1 reads SGHNT; CDR2 reads YENEEA. CDR3 length equals 13 residues. The CDR3 sequence is CASSSDRYNEQFF. Here the CDR3 DNA reads TGTGCCAGCAGCTCGGACCGTTACAATGAGCAGTTCTTC.

The chain joins TRBV6-1 to TRBJ2-1; 12 nucleotides align to TRBD1. The CDR3 contains 17 residues. The V segment lost 3 bases and the J segment 8 bases; nucleotides outside the gene matches: 11. CDR1 and CDR2 (germline): MNHNS, SASEGT. The CDR3 DNA reads TGTGCCAGCAGTGACCAAGGTGGGGACAGGGGGCGCCATGAGCAGTTCTTC. Its protein product is CASSDQGGDRGRHEQFF.

The chain combines TRBV6-5 with TRBJ2-5, with D uncertain. The CDR3 is made up of 14 amino acids. CDR1 MNHEY and CDR2 SVGAGI come from the germline V gene. V was cut by 1 base and J by 0 bases, with 6 bases left in between. Here the CDR3 reads CASSYWGYQETQYF. In nucleotides, the CDR3 is TGTGCCAGCAGTTACTGGGGATACCAAGAGACCCAGTACTTC.

This chain joins TRBV5-5 and TRBJ2-7; 7 bases agree with TRBD2. The CDR3 is 15 residues long. In germline, CDR1 is SGHKS, CDR2 YYEKEE (reference sequence). V trimming: 2 bases; J trimming: 2 bases; junction bases outside the gene matches: 7. The CDR3: CASSLLAGVPYEQYF. The CDR3 nucleotides read TGTGCCAGCAGCTTACTGGCGGGGGTGCCCTACGAGCAGTACTTC.

The chain has TRBV6-4 and TRBJ2-3; TRBD2 is a possible D gene (6 bases). CDR1 and CDR2 (germline): MRHNA, SNTAGT. Between the trimmed V and J ends, which lost 3 bases and 6 bases, there was a span of 7 bases. CDR3 length: 12 amino acids. CDR3 region: CASSEAGDTQYF. CDR3 DNA sequence: TGTGCCAGCAGTGAAGCGGGTGATACGCAGTATTTT.

The CDR3 nucleotides are TGTGCCATCAGTGAGTGGACTAGCGGGACCTACGAGCAGTACTTC. Translating it yields CAISEWTSGTYEQYF. This sequence joins TRBV10-3 and TRBJ2-5, with 12 nucleotides matching TRBD2. The assigned J gene may be wrong: the sequence end matches TRBJ2-7 better. The CDR3 spans 15 residues. CDR1 is ENHRY and CDR2 is SYGVKD in the germline V gene.

The chain uses TRBV29-1 and TRBJ2-7, with TRBD2 matching over 11 bases. The CDR3 runs to 15 residues. CDR1 is SQVTM, CDR2 ANQGSEA, per germline. V shed 1 base and J 5 bases; nucleotides not matched to a gene: 7. In nucleotides, the CDR3 is TGCAGCGTTGAAGTGGTAGCGGGAGGGCCCCACGAGCAGTACTTC. Amino acid sequence: CSVEVVAGGPHEQYF.

This clone was observed a single time. V usage is TRBV6-5 and J usage is TRBJ1-6, with D possibly matching TRBD1 (6 bases). V was clipped by 0 bases and J by 7 bases, with 13 bases between them. Germline lookup yields CDR1 MNHEY and CDR2 SVGAGI. There are 16 residues in the CDR3. Here the CDR3 DNA reads TGTGCCAGCAGTTACTCCCGGGGGCTGCGGAATTCACCCCTCCACTTT. Translating it yields CASSYSRGLRNSPLHF.

The V gene is TRBV10-2, the J gene TRBJ1-2; the match to TRBD1 covers 9 bases. V was pared by 3 bases and J by 6 bases, with 5 bases of the junction left unmatched. Germline V gives CDR1 WSHSY, CDR2 SAAADI. The CDR3 is 14 residues long. The DNA of the CDR3 is TGCGCCAGCAGTGACCGCCGGACAGGGGATGGCTACACCTTC. It translates to CASSDRRTGDGYTF.

The gene calls are TRBV2 and TRBJ1-1, with no clear D. Germline-derived CDR1 and CDR2 are SNHLY and FYNNEI. The CDR3 runs 11 residues. V lost 6 bases and J 2 bases, leaving 4 bases between the germline ends. This CDR3 is CASRPNTEAFF. In DNA form, the CDR3 reads TGTGCCAGCAGACCTAACACTGAAGCTTTCTTT.

The chain has TRBV15 and TRBJ2-3; D is uncertain. V was shortened by 5 bases and J by 1 base, with 4 bases between the two germline ends. The CDR3 covers 12 residues. Germline CDR1 LNHNV, CDR2 YYDKDF (reference sequence). This CDR3 is CATSPGTDTQYF. The CDR3, as DNA: TGTGCCACCAGCCCCGGCACAGATACGCAGTATTTT.

This sequence joins TRBV19 and TRBJ1-2; 7 bases match TRBD1. CDR3 length: 15 amino acids. Per germline, CDR1 LNHDA and CDR2 SQIVND (reference sequence). The trim removed 7 bases at V and 4 bases at J, leaving 12 bases unmatched. The CDR3 here is CASKPGQTNRYGYTF. In DNA, the CDR3 is TGTGCCAGTAAACCGGGACAGACTAACCGCTATGGCTACACCTTC.

The gene calls are TRBV6-4 and TRBJ2-2; no firm D call. Germline CDR1 is MRHNA and CDR2 is SNTAGT. The CDR3 runs to 15 residues. The V gene lost 3 bases and the J gene lost 6 bases, with 14 bases spanning the gap. This CDR3 is CASSEGSLGPGELFF. CDR3 DNA: TGTGCCAGCAGTGAGGGCTCCCTTGGCCCCGGGGAGCTGTTTTTT.

A single count supports this clone. V is TRBV9 and J is TRBJ2-3; 7 nucleotides line up with TRBD1. Germline V gene data show CDR1 as SGDLS and CDR2 as YYNGEE. Trimming removed 0 bases from V and 2 bases from J; junction bases left unmatched: 6. CDR3 size: 16 residues. The CDR3 region is CASSVGPGTVTDTQYF. The CDR3 DNA reads TGTGCCAGCAGCGTAGGCCCGGGGACAGTCACAGATACGCAGTATTTT.

The V gene is TRBV27, the J gene TRBJ1-4; D may be TRBD1 (6 bases). Germline lookup yields CDR1 MNHEY and CDR2 SMNVEV (reference sequence). V was trimmed by 10 bases and J by 7 bases, leaving 16 bases between them. The CDR3 is 13 amino acids. CDR3 nucleotides: TGTGCCACCGCACAGGGTAATAGTGAAAAACTGTTTTTT. Translating gives CATAQGNSEKLFF.

The chain joins TRBV5-1 to TRBJ2-3, with D uncertain. Germline V gene lookup returns CDR1 SGHRS and CDR2 YFSETQ. Trimming shortened V by 6 bases and J by 1 base, and 12 bases separated the two germline ends. The CDR3 is made up of 14 amino acids. The CDR3 is CASTNYPGTDTQYF. Here the CDR3 DNA reads TGCGCCAGCACAAACTACCCCGGCACAGATACGCAGTATTTT.

V is TRBV4-2 and J is TRBJ1-5; D gene unclear. Germline CDR1 LGHNA, CDR2 YNFKEQ. The germline V and J ends were trimmed by 0 bases and 6 bases, with 9 bases remaining between them. The CDR3 is 14 amino acids. The CDR3 DNA reads TGTGCCAGCAGCCAAGAGGCGGGCACTCAGCCCCAGCATTTT. Residues: CASSQEAGTQPQHF.